The T cell receptor beta chain described here comes from a study of T cells in Graves' hyperthyroidism and ophthalmopathy. In its sample, this clonotype was seen many times. Its specificity is not known. Amplification yielded TCR beta CDR3 regions, with RNA transcripts as the source. First-round RT-PCR targeting the TCR CDR3 was performed with the HTBI primer set. MiXCR was run by TCRdb on the multiplex PCR reads, yielding one entry per CDR3 protein. In the table there are more than 650,000 distinct CDR3 sequences, 12% to 15% of which are singletons. CDR1 is SEHNR and CDR2 is FQNEAQ in the germline V gene (reference sequence). CDR3 size: 13 residues. Trimming took 5 bases from V and 6 from J, leaving 14 bases between them. Cells are PBMCs isolated from around 9.4 ml of fresh blood. Findings and limits, study-wide: In the analysis, a 13 V-J model separated ophthalmopathy from stable hyperthyroidism.

The sample consisted of blood. The receptor comes from a young woman with Graves' hyperthyroidism. The V and J genes are TRBV7-9 and TRBJ2-7; D might be TRBD1 (7 bases). Here the CDR3 reads CASSPGTAGEQYF. In nucleotides, the CDR3 is TGTGCCAGCAGCCCTGGGACAGCGGGCGAGCAGTACTTC.